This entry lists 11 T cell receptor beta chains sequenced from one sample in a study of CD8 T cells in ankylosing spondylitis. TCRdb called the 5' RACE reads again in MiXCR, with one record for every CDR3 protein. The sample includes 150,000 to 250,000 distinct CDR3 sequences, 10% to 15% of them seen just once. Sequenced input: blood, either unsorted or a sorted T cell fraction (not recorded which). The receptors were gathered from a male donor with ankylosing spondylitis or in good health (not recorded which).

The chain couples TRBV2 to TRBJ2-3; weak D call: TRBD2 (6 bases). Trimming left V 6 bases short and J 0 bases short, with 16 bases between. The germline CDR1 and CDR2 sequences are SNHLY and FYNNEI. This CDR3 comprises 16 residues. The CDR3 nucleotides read TGTGCCAGCAGCCTTGACGGGACTCATAGCACAGATACGCAGTATTTT. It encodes CASSLDGTHSTDTQYF.

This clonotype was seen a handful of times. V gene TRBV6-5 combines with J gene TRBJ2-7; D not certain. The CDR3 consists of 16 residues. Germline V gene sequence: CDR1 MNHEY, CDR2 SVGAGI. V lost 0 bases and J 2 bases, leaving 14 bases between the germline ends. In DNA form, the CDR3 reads TGTGCCAGCAGTTACTCGATAGGCAGCCAACCCTACGAGCAGTACTTC. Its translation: CASSYSIGSQPYEQYF.

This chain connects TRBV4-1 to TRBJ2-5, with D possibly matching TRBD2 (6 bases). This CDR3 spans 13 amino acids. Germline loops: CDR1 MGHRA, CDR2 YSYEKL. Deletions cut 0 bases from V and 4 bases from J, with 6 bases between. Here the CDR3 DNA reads TGCGCCAGCAGCCAAGAGCGGGGAGAGACCCAGTACTTC. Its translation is CASSQERGETQYF.

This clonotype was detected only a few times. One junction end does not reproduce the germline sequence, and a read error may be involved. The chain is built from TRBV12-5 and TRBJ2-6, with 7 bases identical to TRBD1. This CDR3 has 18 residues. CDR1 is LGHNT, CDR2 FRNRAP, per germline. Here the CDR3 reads CASGLEPAGGTGANVLTF. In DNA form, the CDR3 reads TGTGCTAGTGGGTTGGAACCGGCAGGGGGAACTGGGGCCAACGTCCTGACTTTC. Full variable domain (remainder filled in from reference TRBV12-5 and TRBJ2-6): DARVTQTPRHKVTEMGQEVTMRCQPILGHNTVFWYRQTMMQGLELLAYFRNRAPLDDSGMPKDRFSAEMPDATLATLKIQPSEPRDSAVYFCASGLEPAGGTGANVLTFGAGSRLTVL.

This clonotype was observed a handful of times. Written as DNA, the CDR3 is TGTGCCAGCAGCTTCCGGGACAGGGCGGTGGGTGAGCAGTTCTTC. This translates into CASSFRDRAVGEQFF. The chain joins TRBV7-9 to TRBJ2-1, with 9 bases fitting TRBD1. CDR1 is SEHNR, CDR2 FQNEAQ, per germline (reference sequence). This CDR3 has 15 residues. J was trimmed by 9 bases and V by 3 bases; bases with no gene match: 9. Supplemented by reference TRBV7-9 and TRBJ2-1, the full variable domain reads DTGVSQNPRHKITKRGQNVTFRCDPISEHNRLYWYRQTLGQGPEFLTYFQNEAQLEKSRLLSDRFSAERPKGSFSTLEIQRTEQGDSAMYLCASSFRDRAVGEQFFGPGTRLTVL.

CDR3 in DNA: TGTGCCAGCGGCCCCGGGACGCTCACCTCCTCATCTTACAATGAGCAGTTCTTC. It yields the protein CASGPGTLTSSSYNEQFF. The genes are TRBV25-1 and TRBJ2-1; D might be TRBD1 or TRBD2, each matching 5 bases. V was clipped by 8 bases and J by 4 bases, with 27 bases between them. Germline V gene lookup returns CDR1 MGHDK and CDR2 SYGVNS. This CDR3 is 18 amino acids long.

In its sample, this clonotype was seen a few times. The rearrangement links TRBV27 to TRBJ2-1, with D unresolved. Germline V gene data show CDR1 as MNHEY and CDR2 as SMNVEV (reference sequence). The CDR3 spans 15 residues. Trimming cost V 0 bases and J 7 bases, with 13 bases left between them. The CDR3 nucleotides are TGTGCCAGCAGTTTATCGTTGGGCAGGCTAAATGAGCAGTTCTTC. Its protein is CASSLSLGRLNEQFF.

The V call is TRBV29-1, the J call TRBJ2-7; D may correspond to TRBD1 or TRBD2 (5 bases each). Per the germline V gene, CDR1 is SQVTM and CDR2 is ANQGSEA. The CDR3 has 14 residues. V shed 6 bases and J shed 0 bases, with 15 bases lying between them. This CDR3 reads CSVMGTPASYEQYF. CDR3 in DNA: TGCAGCGTGATGGGGACCCCAGCCTCCTACGAGCAGTACTTC.

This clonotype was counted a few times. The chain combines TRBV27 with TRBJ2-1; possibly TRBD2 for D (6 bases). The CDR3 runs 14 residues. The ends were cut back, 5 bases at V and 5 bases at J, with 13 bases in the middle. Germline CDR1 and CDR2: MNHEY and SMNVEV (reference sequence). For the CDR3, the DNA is TGTGCCAGCAGTCCGGGACTCGGCAACAATGAGCAGTTCTTC. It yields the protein CASSPGLGNNEQFF.

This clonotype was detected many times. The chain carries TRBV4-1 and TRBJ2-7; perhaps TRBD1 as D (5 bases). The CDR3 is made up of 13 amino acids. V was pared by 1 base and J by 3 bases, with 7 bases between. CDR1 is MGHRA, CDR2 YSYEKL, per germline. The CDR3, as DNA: TGCGCCAGCAGCCAAGGACAGCACTACGAGCAGTACTTC. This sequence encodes CASSQGQHYEQYF.

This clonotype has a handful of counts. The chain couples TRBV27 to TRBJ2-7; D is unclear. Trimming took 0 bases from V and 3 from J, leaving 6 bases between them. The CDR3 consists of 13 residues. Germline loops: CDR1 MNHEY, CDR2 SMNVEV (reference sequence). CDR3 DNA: TGTGCCAGCAGTTTATCGGCAGACTACGAGCAGTACTTC. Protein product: CASSLSADYEQYF.